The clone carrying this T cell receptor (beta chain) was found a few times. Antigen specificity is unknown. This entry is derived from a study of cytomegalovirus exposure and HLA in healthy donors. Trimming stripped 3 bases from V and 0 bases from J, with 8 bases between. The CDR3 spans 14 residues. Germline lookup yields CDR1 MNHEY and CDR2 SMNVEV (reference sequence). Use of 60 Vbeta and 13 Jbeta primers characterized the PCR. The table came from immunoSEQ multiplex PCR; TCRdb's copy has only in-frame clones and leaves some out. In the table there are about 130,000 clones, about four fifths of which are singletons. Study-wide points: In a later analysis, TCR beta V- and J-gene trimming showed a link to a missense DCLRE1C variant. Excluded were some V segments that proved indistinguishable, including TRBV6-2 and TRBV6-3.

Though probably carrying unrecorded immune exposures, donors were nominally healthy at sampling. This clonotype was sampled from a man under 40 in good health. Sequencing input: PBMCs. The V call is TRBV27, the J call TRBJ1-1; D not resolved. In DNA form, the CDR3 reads TGTGCCAGCAGTTTGGAGGGAATGAACACTGAAGCTTTCTTT. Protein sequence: CASSLEGMNTEAFF.